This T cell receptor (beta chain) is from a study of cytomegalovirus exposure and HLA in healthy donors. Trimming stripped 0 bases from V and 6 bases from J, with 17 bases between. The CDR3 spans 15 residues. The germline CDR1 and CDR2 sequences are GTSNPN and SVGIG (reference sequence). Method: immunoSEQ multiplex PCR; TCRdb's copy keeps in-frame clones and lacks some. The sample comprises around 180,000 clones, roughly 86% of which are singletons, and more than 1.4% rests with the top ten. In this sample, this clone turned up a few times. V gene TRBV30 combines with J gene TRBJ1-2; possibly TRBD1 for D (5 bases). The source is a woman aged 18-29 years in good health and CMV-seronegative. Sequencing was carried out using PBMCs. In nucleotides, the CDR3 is TGTGCCTGGAGTGTACGGTCGCAGGGTGGTGATGGCTACACCTTC. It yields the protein CAWSVRSQGGDGYTF. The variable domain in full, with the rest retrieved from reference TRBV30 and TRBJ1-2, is SQTIHQWPATLVQPVGSPLSLECTVEGTSNPNLYWYRQAAGRGLQLLFYSVGIGQISSEVPQNLSASRPQDRQFILSSKKLLLSDSGFYLCAWSVRSQGGDGYTFGSGTRLTVV.